Listed below are T cell receptor beta chains from one sample, sequenced in a study of T-cell reconstitution after alpha-beta-depleted transplantation in children. TCRdb reprocessed the PCR reads via MiXCR and lists one record per CDR3 protein. The sample lists almost 500,000 distinct CDR3 sequences; roughly a tenth were seen once. The material sequenced was PBMCs, taken before TCRalphabeta/CD19-depleted stem cell transplant. All receptors come from a child aged 2-15 years with inherited bone marrow failure, due to receive a stem cell transplant. The CDR3 runs from the conserved cysteine through the conserved F or W.

V: TRBV20-1; J: TRBJ2-7; CDR3: CSARLGGEAYEQYF
V: TRBV29-1; J: TRBJ2-5; CDR3: CSVQGGETQYF
V: TRBV11-2; J: TRBJ2-1; CDR3: CASRGRAGSGSPYNEQFF
V: TRBV7-2; J: TRBJ1-2; CDR3: CASSLVEQGNYGYTF
V: TRBV29-1; J: TRBJ2-7; CDR3: CSVVFPHRDGEQYF
V: TRBV6-1; J: TRBJ1-1; CDR3: CASSGGWESGAFF
V: TRBV5-1; J: TRBJ2-6; CDR3: CASSLLISGANVLTF
V: TRBV5-1; J: TRBJ2-5; CDR3: CASSLGMGIGVTQYF
V: TRBV5-1; J: TRBJ2-1; CDR3: CASSITANEQFF
V: TRBV20-1; J: TRBJ2-3; CDR3: CSVPKSGTDTQYF
V: TRBV28; J: TRBJ2-2; CDR3: CASSLVGERTGELFF
V: TRBV29-1; J: TRBJ2-1; CDR3: CSVEDLGLYNEQFF
V: TRBV24-1; J: TRBJ2-3; CDR3: CATMVSDTQYF
V: TRBV5-1; J: TRBJ2-1; CDR3: CASSSGLAEVGEQFF
V: TRBV20-1; J: TRBJ2-1; CDR3: CSANPIAGGGYNEQFF
V: TRBV7-2; J: TRBJ2-1; CDR3: CASSSWTSPNEQFF
V: TRBV24-1; J: TRBJ2-7; CDR3: CATSDFPSSGIFPTYEQYF
V: TRBV7-9; J: TRBJ2-7; CDR3: CASSLLRGGPLEQYF
V: TRBV6-1; J: TRBJ2-7; CDR3: CASSQGRTSALSTYEQYF
V: TRBV5-6; J: TRBJ2-7; CDR3: CASTHRAGTSGGSSYEQYF
V: TRBV16; J: TRBJ1-5; CDR3: CASSRSRGQPQHF
V: TRBV6-5; J: TRBJ2-1; CDR3: CASSYRDAYNEQFF
V: TRBV5-1; J: TRBJ1-1; CDR3: CASSNRTANTEAFF
V: TRBV20-1; J: TRBJ2-1; CDR3: CSATPSVRDYNEQFF
V: TRBV12-3/TRBV12-4; J: TRBJ2-3; CDR3: CASSLAQPYTDTQYF
V: TRBV12-3/TRBV12-4; J: TRBJ2-7; CDR3: CASSFSDNRGQQYF
V: TRBV4-3; J: TRBJ1-5; CDR3: CASSYHLDQPQHF
V: TRBV4-3; J: TRBJ2-3; CDR3: CASSHTTGISTDTQYF
V: TRBV27; J: TRBJ2-1; CDR3: CASSFSGNNEQFF
V: TRBV6-2/TRBV6-3; J: TRBJ1-6; CDR3: CASGIRGNSPLHF
V: TRBV9; J: TRBJ2-7; CDR3: CASSVDPGYEQYF
V: TRBV20-1; J: TRBJ2-3; CDR3: CSAWDQTDTQYF
V: TRBV20-1; J: TRBJ2-7; CDR3: CSALFRDRAYEQYF
V: TRBV7-2; J: TRBJ2-7; CDR3: CASSLTLEAYEQYF
V: TRBV7-9; J: TRBJ1-2; CDR3: CASSLDGVYGYTF
V: TRBV7-2; J: TRBJ2-7; CDR3: CASSWLAREQYF
V: TRBV7-2; J: TRBJ2-2; CDR3: CASSLAGRGRDTGELFF
V: TRBV7-9; J: TRBJ2-1; CDR3: CASSSTMDRVNEQFF
V: TRBV20-1; J: TRBJ2-1; CDR3: CSASVTGTRPYNEQFF
V: TRBV5-4; J: TRBJ2-3; CDR3: CASSLPSGSLDTQYF
V: TRBV4-2; J: TRBJ2-7; CDR3: CASSQDSAGFYEQYF
V: TRBV4-3; J: TRBJ2-3; CDR3: CASSQERTDTQYF
V: TRBV20-1; J: TRBJ2-1; CDR3: CSAGDYGNEQFF
V: TRBV5-1; J: TRBJ2-1; CDR3: CASSRTGNSYNEQFF
V: TRBV10-3; J: TRBJ2-3; CDR3: CAISDTGYSTDTQYF
V: TRBV7-7; J: TRBJ2-2; CDR3: CASSSQRGPGELFF
V: TRBV15; J: TRBJ2-5; CDR3: CATSRVTEAQYF
V: TRBV12-3/TRBV12-4; J: TRBJ1-5; CDR3: CASQTRDRQPQHF